This T cell receptor beta chain was documented in a study of spatial heterogeneity in lung cancer. For the study at large: Consistent detection of more beta-chain than alpha-chain sequences was observed.

Study-wide results and limits: At tumor resection, ubiquitous expanded TCRs were detected in blood more often than later.

Carried by each TCR cDNA molecule was a unique molecular identifier. MiXCR, applied by TCRdb to the 5' RACE reads, yields one record per CDR3 protein. The sample lists several thousand distinct CDR3 sequences; around 25% were seen once. There are a few counts of this clonotype. Its target is unknown. Because this beta chain is a stray read in a library intended to capture alpha chains, its abundance should not be given much weight. Time point of the sample: sample taken at primary tumor resection. Whole RNA, which was extracted from tumor, nontumor lung tissue or frozen PBMC, was sequenced without any cell sorting. The donors, approximately 66 patients with untreated early-stage non-small cell lung cancer, provided the samples. The germline V gene encodes CDR1 SNHLY and CDR2 FYNNEI. V was pared by 5 bases and J by 5 bases, with 13 bases between. The CDR3 spans 13 residues.

This chain uses TRBV2 with TRBJ2-7, with D possibly TRBD2 on 5 matching bases. This receptor was identified in a female donor with early-stage non-small cell lung cancer. The sequences come from PBMCs, collected at surgery. CDR3 nucleotides: TGTGCCAGCAGTAAATGGGCGGGCCACGAGCAGTACTTC. This codes for CASSKWAGHEQYF.